These 6 T cell receptor beta chains came from one sample sequenced in a study of blood T cell repertoires in COVID-19. Libraries were prepared by immunoSEQ multiplex PCR; TCRdb keeps only in-frame clonotypes and omits some of them. The sample lists 300,000 to 350,000 clones; around 87% were seen once. Material: peripheral blood. The receptor set was obtained from a man aged 18 to 29 with active or convalescent COVID-19.

This clone was seen a single time. The J gene is TRBJ2-6, the V gene TRBV7-2; D is unclear. The germline V gene has CDR1 SGHTA and CDR2 FQGNSA. The CDR3 spans 15 residues. Trimming took 1 base from V and 0 from J, leaving 4 bases between them. The CDR3 spells CASSLDNSGANVLTF. The CDR3 DNA is TGTGCCAGCAGCTTAGACAACTCTGGGGCCAACGTCCTGACTTTC.

The chain employs TRBV6-6 and TRBJ1-6, with 9 nucleotides matching TRBD1. Germline V lookup: CDR1 MNHNY, CDR2 SVGAGI (reference sequence). The V and J ends lost 6 bases and 7 bases, in that order; junction bases with no gene match: 4. This CDR3 contains 14 residues. The chain's CDR3 is CASSRTGDNSPLHF. Written as DNA, the CDR3 is TGTGCCAGCAGCCGGACAGGGGACAATTCACCCCTCCACTTT.

This rearrangement joins TRBV5-1 to TRBJ1-1; 9 bases align to TRBD1. This CDR3 comprises 14 residues. In germline, CDR1 is SGHRS, CDR2 YFSETQ. The V gene end was trimmed by 0 bases and the J gene end by 11 bases; junction bases not matched to a gene: 8. The CDR3 loop is CASSLEQGALLAFF. CDR3 DNA sequence: TGCGCCAGCAGCTTGGAACAGGGGGCGCTTCTGGCTTTCTTT.

The CDR3 DNA sequence: TGTGCCAGCAGTGACTACATCGGGACAGGGATGGGTGAAGCTTTCTTT. Its protein is CASSDYIGTGMGEAFF. This rearrangement joins TRBV2 to TRBJ1-1, with TRBD1 matching over 9 bases. The CDR3 extends over 16 amino acids. Germline values: CDR1 SNHLY, CDR2 FYNNEI. The V segment lost 3 bases and the J segment 7 bases; nucleotides outside the gene matches: 12. Combining the CDR3 with reference TRBV2 and TRBJ1-1 gives the whole variable domain EPEVTQTPSHQVTQMGQEVILRCVPISNHLYFYWYRQILGQKVEFLVSFYNNEISEKSEIFDDQFSVERPDGSNFTLKIRSTKLEDSAMYFCASSDYIGTGMGEAFFGQGTRLTVV.

V is TRBV5-1 and J is TRBJ2-7, with 10 bases matching TRBD1. The CDR3 extends over 15 amino acids. With 0 bases clipped from V and 4 bases from J, the junction kept 4 bases outside the gene matches. Germline assignment: CDR1 SGHRS and CDR2 YFSETQ. The CDR3 DNA follows: TGCGCCAGCAGCTTGGTGGGACAGGGGCTATACGAGCAGTACTTC. Translating it yields CASSLVGQGLYEQYF.

The V call is TRBV28, the J call TRBJ1-1; 10 nucleotides agree with TRBD1. V dropped 3 bases and J dropped 1; count of bases not matched to a gene: 11. Germline lookup yields CDR1 MDHEN and CDR2 SYDVKM. The CDR3 length is 18 residues. DNA of the CDR3: TGTGCCAGCAGTTTCCCCTCCGGGACAGGGGCAGCGAACACTGAAGCTTTCTTT. It codes for CASSFPSGTGAANTEAFF.